This T cell receptor (beta chain) appears in the sequencing data of a study of cytomegalovirus exposure and HLA in healthy donors. Vbeta (60) and Jbeta (13) primers were used in the PCR. Here immunoSEQ multiplex PCR was the method, and the copy in TCRdb shows in-frame clones only, minus some. This table holds 160,000 or so clones, around 88% found once. This clone was seen a single time. The TCR originated in a woman between 18 and 29 years old in good health and CMV-seronegative. Sequenced: PBMCs.

CDR3 sequence reads: CASISRTGYGYTF. CDR3 coding DNA: TGTGCCAGTATTTCCCGGACAGGGTACGGCTACACCTTC. The chain is built from TRBV19 and TRBJ1-2; 8 bases are a match to TRBD1. Germline lookup yields CDR1 LNHDA and CDR2 SQIVND (reference sequence). V lost 7 bases and J lost 8; bases outside the gene matches: 9. The CDR3 sequence is 13 residues long.